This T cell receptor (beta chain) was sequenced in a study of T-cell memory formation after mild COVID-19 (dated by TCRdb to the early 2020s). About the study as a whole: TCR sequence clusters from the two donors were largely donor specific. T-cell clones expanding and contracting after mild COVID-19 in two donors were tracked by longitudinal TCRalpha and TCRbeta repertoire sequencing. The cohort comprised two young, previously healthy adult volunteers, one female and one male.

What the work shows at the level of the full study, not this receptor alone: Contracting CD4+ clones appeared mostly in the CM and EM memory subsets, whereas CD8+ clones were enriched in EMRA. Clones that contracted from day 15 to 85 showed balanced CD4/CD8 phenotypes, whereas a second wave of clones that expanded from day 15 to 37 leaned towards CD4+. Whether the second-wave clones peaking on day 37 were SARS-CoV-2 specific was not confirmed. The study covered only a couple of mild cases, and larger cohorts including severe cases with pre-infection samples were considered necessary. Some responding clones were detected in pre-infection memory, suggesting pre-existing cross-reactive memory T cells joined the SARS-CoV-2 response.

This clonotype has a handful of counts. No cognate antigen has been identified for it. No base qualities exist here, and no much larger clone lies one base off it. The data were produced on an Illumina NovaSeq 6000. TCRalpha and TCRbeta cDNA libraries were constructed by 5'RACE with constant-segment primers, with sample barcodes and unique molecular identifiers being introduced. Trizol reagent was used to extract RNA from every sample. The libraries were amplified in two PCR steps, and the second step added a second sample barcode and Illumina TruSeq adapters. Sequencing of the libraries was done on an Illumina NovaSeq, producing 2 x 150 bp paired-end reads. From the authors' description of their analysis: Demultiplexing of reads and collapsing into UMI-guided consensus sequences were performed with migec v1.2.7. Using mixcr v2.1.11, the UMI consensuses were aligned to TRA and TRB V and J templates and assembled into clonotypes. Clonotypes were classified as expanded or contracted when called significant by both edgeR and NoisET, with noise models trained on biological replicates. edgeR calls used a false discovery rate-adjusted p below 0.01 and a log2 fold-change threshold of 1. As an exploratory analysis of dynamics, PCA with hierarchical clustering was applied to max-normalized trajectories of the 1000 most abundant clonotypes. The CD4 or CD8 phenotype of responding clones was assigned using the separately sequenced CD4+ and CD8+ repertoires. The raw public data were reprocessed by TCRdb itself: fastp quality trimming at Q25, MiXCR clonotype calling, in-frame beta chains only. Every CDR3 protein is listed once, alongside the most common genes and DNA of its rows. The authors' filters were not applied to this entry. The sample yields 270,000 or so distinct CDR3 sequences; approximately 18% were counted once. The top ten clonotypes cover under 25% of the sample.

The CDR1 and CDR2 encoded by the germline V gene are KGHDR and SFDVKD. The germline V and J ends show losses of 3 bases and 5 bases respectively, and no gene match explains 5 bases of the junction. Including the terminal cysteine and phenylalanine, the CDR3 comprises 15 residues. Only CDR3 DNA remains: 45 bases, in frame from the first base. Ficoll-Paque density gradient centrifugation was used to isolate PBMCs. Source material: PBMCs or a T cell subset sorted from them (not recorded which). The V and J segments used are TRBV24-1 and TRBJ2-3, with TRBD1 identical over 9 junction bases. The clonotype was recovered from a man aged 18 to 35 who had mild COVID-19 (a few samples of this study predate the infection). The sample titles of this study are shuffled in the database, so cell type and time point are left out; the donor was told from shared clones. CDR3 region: CATSDPGQGIDTQYF. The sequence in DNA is TGTGCCACCAGTGATCCTGGACAGGGGATAGATACGCAGTATTTT.